This T cell receptor beta chain was recovered during a study of control samples from healthy donors and cancer patients. V gave up 2 bases and J gave up 6 bases; unmatched junction bases: 6. The CDR3 is 15 amino acids. The germline CDR1 and CDR2 sequences are SGHAT and FQNNGV. Libraries were prepared by immunoSEQ multiplex PCR; TCRdb keeps only in-frame clonotypes and omits some of them. The profile shows approximately 140,000 clones, 93% of them singletons. This receptor was taken from a man younger than 35 in good health. The chain is built from TRBV11-2 and TRBJ2-2; 7 bases fit TRBD1. The specimen was blood. CDR3: CASSLSGGIAGELFF. CDR3 nucleotides: TGTGCCAGCAGCTTATCAGGGGGAATCGCCGGGGAGCTGTTTTTT.